These T cell receptor beta chains were read from a single sample in a study of blood T cell repertoires in COVID-19. Data came from immunoSEQ multiplex PCR; TCRdb stores just in-frame clones and leaves some out. The table includes about 63,000 clones, 79% detected once. Input material: peripheral blood. The receptors shown here come from a human donor in a cohort sampled during active COVID-19. Each CDR3 is given with its conserved first and last residue. A D gene is named only where the DNA matches it firmly. Size is stated for part of the rows, as once, few or many counts, or as a class when the clone is expanded.

TRBV6-5	-	TRBJ2-3	-	CAVRLPGDTQYF	TGTGCCGTCCGCTTACCCGGAGATACGCAGTATTTT
TRBV9	-	TRBJ1-1	-	CASSPRRAGTEAFF	TGTGCCAGCAGCCCGAGGAGGGCCGGGACTGAAGCTTTCTTT
TRBV30	-	TRBJ2-1	few	CAWSIDRTAPNEQFF	TGTGCCTGGAGCATCGACAGGACGGCCCCCAATGAGCAGTTCTTC
TRBV24-1	TRBD1	TRBJ2-4	few	CATSDQGALGDIQYF	TGTGCCACCAGTGATCAGGGGGCCCTAGGAGACATTCAGTACTTC
TRBV4-3	TRBD2	TRBJ2-1	-	CASSQDGASGSTNNEQFF	TGCGCCAGCAGCCAAGATGGTGCTAGCGGGAGTACAAACAATGAGCAGTTCTTC
TRBV19	TRBD1	TRBJ1-1	-	CASKGTGVNTEAFF	TGTGCCAGTAAAGGGACAGGAGTGAACACTGAAGCTTTCTTT
TRBV19	TRBD1	TRBJ2-7	-	CASSRGQVAYEQYF	TGTGCCAGTAGTCGCGGACAGGTCGCCTACGAGCAGTACTTC
TRBV7-3	TRBD2	TRBJ2-1	-	CASSPGLAGSNEQFF	TGTGCCAGCAGCCCGGGACTAGCGGGATCCAATGAGCAGTTCTTC
TRBV6-5	-	TRBJ2-7	-	CATVLSRSYEQYF	TGTGCCACCGTCCTCTCTAGGAGCTACGAGCAGTACTTC
TRBV27	TRBD2	TRBJ2-1	-	CASSQGWLAGGPSSYNEQFF	TGTGCCAGCAGCCAGGGCTGGCTAGCGGGAGGGCCAAGCTCCTACAATGAGCAGTTCTTC
TRBV11-2	TRBD1	TRBJ2-5	-	CASSKTGGETQYF	TGTGCCAGCAGCAAGACAGGGGGTGAGACCCAGTACTTC
TRBV5-4	TRBD1	TRBJ2-1	-	CASSIQGSGEQFF	TGTGCCAGCAGTATACAGGGGTCCGGTGAGCAGTTCTTC
TRBV3-1/TRBV3-2	-	TRBJ2-1	-	CASSFNPGYNEQFF	TGTGCCAGCAGCTTCAACCCGGGATACAATGAGCAGTTCTTC
TRBV3-1/TRBV3-2	TRBD2	TRBJ2-7	once	CASSTIAGAVEQYF	TGTGCCAGCAGCACCATAGCGGGAGCGGTCGAGCAGTACTTC
TRBV5-1	-	TRBJ2-1	few	CASTTTGNNEQFF	TGCGCCAGCACCACGACTGGAAACAATGAGCAGTTCTTC
TRBV6-1	TRBD2	TRBJ2-1	-	CASSDTSGRFEQFF	TGTGCCAGCAGTGATACTAGCGGGAGGTTTGAGCAGTTCTTC
TRBV5-1	TRBD2	TRBJ2-1	-	CASSNAGTSGRAYNEQFF	TGCGCCAGCAGCAACGCCGGGACTAGCGGGAGGGCCTACAATGAGCAGTTCTTC
TRBV29-1	-	TRBJ1-4	-	CSVGEKKEVFF	TGCAGCGTTGGGGAGAAGAAAGAGGTGTTTTTT
TRBV23-1	-	TRBJ2-7	-	CASSVSSYEQYF	TGCGCCAGCAGTGTTAGCTCCTACGAGCAGTACTTC
TRBV3-1/TRBV3-2	TRBD2	TRBJ2-7	-	CASTITSGSAQQYF	TGTGCCAGCACCATAACTAGCGGGAGTGCTCAGCAGTACTTC
TRBV19	-	TRBJ1-1	many	CASSIAPERNTEAFF	TGTGCCAGTAGTATAGCTCCAGAGCGGAACACTGAAGCTTTCTTT
TRBV3-1/TRBV3-2	TRBD2	TRBJ2-5	once	CASSQVAGEETQYF	TGTGCCAGCAGCCAAGTGGCGGGGGAGGAGACCCAGTACTTC
TRBV7-2	-	TRBJ2-1	-	CASSFGQLYNEQFF	TGTGCCAGCAGCTTCGGACAGCTTTACAATGAGCAGTTCTTC
TRBV9	-	TRBJ2-1	-	CASSVRARDNEQFF	TGTGCCAGCAGCGTTCGAGCGCGGGACAATGAGCAGTTCTTC
TRBV10-1	-	TRBJ1-2	-	CASSESRQGHGYTF	TGCGCCAGCAGTGAGTCCCGGCAGGGTCATGGCTACACCTTC
TRBV3-1/TRBV3-2	TRBD1	TRBJ1-4	-	CASSQGLQGVLDGEKLFF	TGTGCCAGCAGCCAAGGACTACAGGGGGTTTTAGATGGTGAAAAACTGTTTTTT
TRBV6-5	-	TRBJ2-2	once	CASRPTVNTGELFF	TGTGCCAGCAGACCGACAGTGAACACCGGGGAGCTGTTTTTT
TRBV27	-	TRBJ2-6	-	CASRAQTSSGANVLTF	TGTGCCAGCAGGGCTCAGACTTCCTCTGGGGCCAACGTCCTGACTTTC
TRBV18	-	TRBJ2-7	-	CASSPGRQAVEQYF	TGTGCCAGCTCGCCGGGGAGGCAAGCCGTCGAGCAGTACTTC
TRBV5-1	TRBD1	TRBJ1-4	-	CASSLVQGSNEKLFF	TGCGCCAGCAGCTTGGTACAGGGGTCAAATGAAAAACTGTTTTTT
TRBV5-8	TRBD1	TRBJ2-5	-	CASSLGQGGETQYF	TGTGCCAGCAGCTTGGGACAGGGCGGTGAGACCCAGTACTTC
TRBV19	TRBD1	TRBJ1-5	-	CASRSGTGSNQPQHF	TGTGCCAGTAGATCTGGGACAGGGAGCAATCAGCCCCAGCATTTT
TRBV7-9	-	TRBJ1-2	-	CASSLGGDGYTF	TGTGCCAGCAGCTTAGGCGGGGATGGCTACACCTTC
TRBV7-2	-	TRBJ2-1	-	CASSFIRARVQFF	TGTGCCAGCAGCTTTATCAGGGCTCGAGTGCAGTTCTTC
TRBV30	-	TRBJ2-7	-	CAWSPQGSYEQYF	TGTGCCTGGAGCCCGCAGGGCTCCTACGAGCAGTACTTC